One and the same sample provided the 21 T cell receptor beta chains below, sequenced in a study of blood T cell repertoires in COVID-19. Produced via immunoSEQ multiplex PCR; TCRdb's table is partial and in-frame only. Found here are more than 200,000 clones, about 90% of them singletons; the top ten hold 10% to 13%. The sequencing input was PBMCs or T cells enriched from blood (not recorded which). All receptors come from a man aged 25 to 40 who had recovered from COVID-19.

This clone was seen only once. CDR3 protein: CASSLDRAYGYTF. Written as DNA, the CDR3 is TGTGCCAGCTCACTCGACAGGGCCTATGGCTACACCTTC. The rearrangement uses TRBV18 and TRBJ1-2, with 7 bases that match TRBD1. Germline CDR1 KGHSH, CDR2 LQKENI. J gave up 4 bases and V 4 bases, and 3 bases lay outside the gene matches. The CDR3 totals 13 residues. The full variable domain, its missing parts supplied by reference TRBV18 and TRBJ1-2, is NAGVMQNPRHLVRRRGQEARLRCSPMKGHSHVYWYRQLPEEGLKFMVYLQKENIIDESGMPKERFSAEFPKEGPSILRIQQVVRGDSAAYFCASSLDRAYGYTFGSGTRLTVV.

CDR3 nucleotide sequence: TGTGCCAGTAGTATATATGGGACTGTTGGGCAGTTCTTC. Translation gives CASSIYGTVGQFF. This chain joins TRBV19 and TRBJ2-1, with a possible D match to TRBD2 (6 bases). The V gene lost 2 bases and the J gene lost 12 bases, with 14 bases spanning the gap. The CDR3 contains 13 residues. Germline V gene data show CDR1 as LNHDA and CDR2 as SQIVND (reference sequence).

The chain joins TRBV5-6 to TRBJ1-2; the D is unclear. The CDR3 consists of 14 residues. The germline V gene encodes CDR1 SGHDT and CDR2 YYEEEE. V gave up 7 bases and J gave up 4 bases, with 17 bases separating them. Here the CDR3 DNA reads TGTGCCAGCTCTTCGCGGGGTTTTGTCTATGGCTACACCTTC. This translates into CASSSRGFVYGYTF. Filled out from reference TRBV5-6 and TRBJ1-2, the complete variable domain reads DAGVTQSPTHLIKTRGQQVTLRCSPKSGHDTVSWYQQALGQGPQFIFQYYEEEERQRGNFPDRFSGHQFPNYSSELNVNALLLGDSALYLCASSSRGFVYGYTFGSGTRLTVV.

This clone came up once. The chain carries TRBV24-1 and TRBJ2-3, with D maybe TRBD1 (6 bases). This CDR3 contains 14 residues. CDR1 is KGHDR and CDR2 is SFDVKD in the germline V gene. Trimming shortened V by 4 bases and J by 7 bases, and 14 bases separated the two germline ends. The CDR3 is CATSDDRMPNTQYF. Here the CDR3 DNA reads TGTGCCACCAGTGACGACAGGATGCCAAATACGCAGTATTTT.

This clone was observed a few times. J is TRBJ2-1 and V is TRBV11-2; the match to TRBD2 covers 10 bases. Germline V gene sequence: CDR1 SGHAT, CDR2 FQNNGV. V gave up 1 base and J gave up 6 bases; unmatched junction bases: 9. CDR3 length: 17 amino acids. CDR3 amino acids: CASSLVAQREGGNEQFF. CDR3 nucleotides: TGTGCCAGCAGCTTAGTAGCCCAGCGGGAGGGTGGCAATGAGCAGTTCTTC.

This chain connects TRBV10-1 to TRBJ1-5; 7 nucleotides agree with TRBD1. The CDR3 is 16 amino acids. Looked up from germline, CDR1 is WNHNN and CDR2 is SYGVQD (reference sequence). The V segment lost 6 bases and the J segment 3 bases; nucleotides outside the gene matches: 11. The CDR3 DNA follows: TGCGCCAGCAGCTCAAACGGACAGGCCTTCAATCAGCCCCAGCATTTT. As protein: CASSSNGQAFNQPQHF.

V usage is TRBV7-9 and J usage is TRBJ2-7; a weak D match, TRBD1 (6 bases). Germline loops: CDR1 SEHNR, CDR2 FQNEAQ (reference sequence). With 5 bases removed from V and 2 bases from J, the gap between germline ends came to 16 bases. The CDR3 length is 15 residues. The CDR3 DNA follows: TGTGCCAGCAGCGCAGGGGCAGGTACTACCTACGAGCAGTACTTC. This codes for CASSAGAGTTYEQYF.

The chain joins TRBV7-8 to TRBJ2-7, with D perhaps matching TRBD1 (5 bases). The length of the CDR3 is 14 residues. Germline V gene sequence: CDR1 SGHVS, CDR2 FQNEAQ. V lost 5 bases and J lost 1, with 12 bases in between. The CDR3 here is CASSLTRTSYEQYF. Here the CDR3 DNA reads TGTGCCAGCAGCCTGACACGGACATCCTACGAGCAGTACTTC.

This clone was seen a handful of times. For the CDR3, the DNA is TGTGCCAGCAGCTTAAACGGTCCGAACACTGAAGCTTTCTTT. Its protein is CASSLNGPNTEAFF. The V gene is TRBV7-2, the J gene TRBJ1-1; D gene ambiguous. V lost 2 bases, J lost 1 base, and 8 bases lay in between. Germline V CDR1 and CDR2: SGHTA, FQGNSA. This CDR3 contains 14 residues. Looking up the rest from reference TRBV7-2 and TRBJ1-1 gives the full variable domain: GAGVSQSPSNKVTEKGKDVELRCDPISGHTALYWYRQSLGQGLEFLIYFQGNSAPDKSGLPSDRFSAERTGGSVSTLTIQRTQQEDSAVYLCASSLNGPNTEAFFGQGTRLTVV.

The chain links TRBV9 to TRBJ2-2, with TRBD1 as a possible D gene (5 bases). Germline V gene sequence: CDR1 SGDLS, CDR2 YYNGEE. Trimming shortened V by 5 bases and J by 4 bases, and 15 bases separated the two germline ends. The CDR3 covers 15 residues. Here the CDR3 DNA reads TGTGCCAGCAGGACACAGGAGATGGGCACCGGGGAGCTGTTTTTT. Protein sequence: CASRTQEMGTGELFF.

The V gene is TRBV5-1, the J gene TRBJ2-7; D is possibly TRBD2 (5 bases). Germline CDR1 and CDR2: SGHRS and YFSETQ. The CDR3 consists of 14 residues. V gave up 4 bases and J gave up 5 bases, with 16 bases separating them. The CDR3 reads CASSPLAWVDEQYF. In nucleotides, the CDR3 is TGCGCCAGCAGCCCCCTAGCCTGGGTCGACGAGCAGTACTTC. Based on the CDR3 plus reference TRBV5-1 and TRBJ2-7, the full variable domain is KAGVTQTPRYLIKTRGQQVTLSCSPISGHRSVSWYQQTPGQGLQFLFEYFSETQRNKGNFPGRFSGRQFSNSRSEMNVSTLELGDSALYLCASSPLAWVDEQYFGPGTRLTVT.

The CDR3 coding sequence is TGTGCCAGCAGTGATTCCGGGAGGGCCCACTACGAGCAGTACTTC. Translating gives CASSDSGRAHYEQYF. The chain has TRBV2 and TRBJ2-7; 8 nucleotides agree with TRBD2. The CDR3 is made up of 15 amino acids. Germline values: CDR1 SNHLY, CDR2 FYNNEI. Losses at the gene ends were 3 bases for V and 3 bases for J; bases not matched to a gene: 7.

This clone was counted once. The chain has TRBV25-1 and TRBJ1-6, with TRBD1 identical over 10 bases. Trimming removed 5 bases from V and 4 bases from J; junction bases left unmatched: 8. CDR3 length equals 17 residues. The germline CDR1 and CDR2 sequences are MGHDK and SYGVNS. DNA of the CDR3: TGTGCCAGCAGTCGAGGGGACAGGGGCCGGTATAATTCACCCCTCCACTTT. It codes for CASSRGDRGRYNSPLHF.

The chain recombines TRBV24-1 with TRBJ2-3; the D gene is possibly TRBD2 (7 bases). CDR3 length equals 13 residues. Germline CDR1 reads KGHDR; CDR2 reads SFDVKD. V lost 5 bases and J 5 bases, leaving 10 bases between the germline ends. The CDR3 protein is CATSAGGIDTQYF. The CDR3 DNA is TGTGCCACCAGTGCGGGGGGCATAGATACGCAGTATTTT.

The chain combines TRBV18 with TRBJ2-1; possible D gene TRBD1, 6 bases. From germline, CDR1 is KGHSH and CDR2 LQKENI. The CDR3 totals 14 residues. V was trimmed by 0 bases and J by 4 bases, leaving 7 bases between them. CDR3 sequence: CASSPPTGYNEQFF. The CDR3 DNA sequence: TGTGCCAGCTCACCACCGACAGGATACAATGAGCAGTTCTTC.

This chain uses TRBV28 with TRBJ1-4; no reliable D call. The germline V gene has CDR1 MDHEN and CDR2 SYDVKM. The ends were cut back, 6 bases at V and 0 bases at J, with 11 bases in the middle. The CDR3 covers 15 residues. The chain's CDR3 is CASRTLVATNEKLFF. DNA of the CDR3: TGTGCCAGCAGAACACTAGTAGCAACTAATGAAAAACTGTTTTTT. Complete variable domain (other parts from reference TRBV28 and TRBJ1-4): DVKVTQSSRYLVKRTGEKVFLECVQDMDHENMFWYRQDPGLGLRLIYFSYDVKMKEKGDIPEGYSVSREKKERFSLILESASTNQTSMYLCASRTLVATNEKLFFGSGTQLSVL.

The rearrangement uses TRBV3-1 (or the pseudogene TRBV3-2) and TRBJ2-1; TRBD2 matches at 9 bases. This CDR3 spans 15 amino acids. CDR1 is LGHDT, CDR2 YNNKEL, per germline (reference sequence). V shed 5 bases, J shed 5 bases, and the junction held 7 bases outside the gene matches. This chain's CDR3 is CASSIAGGPHNEQFF. The CDR3 nucleotides are TGTGCCAGCAGCATTGCGGGAGGGCCCCACAATGAGCAGTTCTTC.

The rearrangement joins TRBV5-1 to TRBJ2-3; the match to TRBD2 covers 11 bases. This CDR3 is built from 17 residues. From germline, CDR1 is SGHRS and CDR2 YFSETQ. V lost 2 bases to trimming and J lost 6 bases; unmatched junction nucleotides: 11. The CDR3 region has the DNA TGCGCCAGCAGCTTTTCCGGTAGCGGGAGGGCCTGGGATACGCAGTATTTT. This encodes CASSFSGSGRAWDTQYF.

The sample holds one count of this clone. This chain connects TRBV5-1 to TRBJ2-3, with TRBD1 identical over 10 bases. J was trimmed by 5 bases and V by 4 bases; bases with no gene match: 10. The germline V gene encodes CDR1 SGHRS and CDR2 YFSETQ. The CDR3 loop spans 16 amino acids. The CDR3 sequence is CASSGPRGTGVDTQYF. Here the CDR3 DNA reads TGCGCCAGCAGCGGACCCCGAGGGACAGGGGTAGATACGCAGTATTTT.

The genes are TRBV14 and TRBJ2-7; unclear D gene. V was clipped by 4 bases and J by 3 bases, with 13 bases between them. The CDR3 is made up of 14 amino acids. Germline V lookup: CDR1 SGHDN, CDR2 FVKESK. DNA for the CDR3: TGTGCCAGCAGCCCAATCCCACACAGCTACGAGCAGTACTTC. This encodes CASSPIPHSYEQYF.

The rearrangement joins TRBV28 to TRBJ1-4; the match to TRBD1 covers 10 bases. This CDR3 comprises 17 residues. The ends lost 10 bases at V and 0 bases at J; junction bases unmatched: 11. The germline V gene encodes CDR1 MDHEN and CDR2 SYDVKM. The CDR3 sequence: CATPPGQGHATNEKLFF. CDR3 DNA: TGTGCCACCCCCCCGGGACAGGGGCATGCAACTAATGAAAAACTGTTTTTT.